This T cell receptor beta chain was identified in a study of blood T cell repertoires in COVID-19. The overall study: Samples representing acute and convalescent COVID-19 were sourced from the United States, Italy and Spain. The cDNA or gDNA used as material had been derived from T cells, B-cell-depleted T cells, or PBMCs.

The germline V gene has CDR1 KGHDR and CDR2 SFDVKD. CDR3 length equals 14 residues. V shed 2 bases and J shed 2 bases, with 6 bases lying between them. Authors' processing steps: Amplified reference gene primers provided the basis for estimating nucleated cell counts. Measured with immunoSEQ multiplex PCR; TCRdb has only the in-frame clones, and not every one. That table is the source of V, J and clone size, and D and trimming were worked out from the DNA. This sample has 100,000 to 120,000 clones; roughly 87% occur once, and the top ten carry around 5.1%. Sequencing input: peripheral blood. The chain combines TRBV24-1 with TRBJ2-1, with D possibly TRBD2 on 6 matching bases. The clonotype originates from a human donor in a cohort sampled during active COVID-19. The CDR3 spells CATSDWTTYNEQFF. The CDR3 region has the DNA TGTGCCACCAGTGATTGGACTACCTACAATGAGCAGTTCTTC.